A single sample gave rise to the 10 T cell receptor beta chains below, sequenced in a study of OX40 agonist ivuxolimab in advanced cancers. TCRdb's copy holds only in-frame clones and misses some; the assay was immunoSEQ multiplex PCR. The profile shows about 60,000 clones, 65% to 90% of them singletons. Specimen: CD4+ or CD8+ T cells sorted from blood, collected in a trial of the OX40 agonist ivuxolimab. The source of these receptors is an adult with an advanced solid tumor such as melanoma, head and neck, liver or kidney cancer.

The genes are TRBV4-2 and TRBJ1-4; 7 nucleotides match TRBD1. Per the germline V gene, CDR1 is LGHNA and CDR2 is YNFKEQ. Germline trimming cut 1 base from V and 5 bases from J; bases unmatched to any gene: 7. This CDR3 spans 16 amino acids. CDR3 sequence reads: CASSQVWTGTNEKLFF. CDR3 bases: TGTGCCAGCAGCCAAGTCTGGACAGGTACCAATGAAAAACTGTTTTTT.

V gene TRBV2 combines with J gene TRBJ1-3; D is ambiguous. This CDR3 comprises 14 residues. CDR1 and CDR2 (germline): SNHLY, FYNNEI. V was pared by 6 bases and J by 0 bases, with 9 bases between. CDR3 DNA sequence: TGTGCCAGCAGGCCCGGGCTCTCTGGAAACACCATATATTTT. As protein: CASRPGLSGNTIYF.

The V call is TRBV5-4, the J call TRBJ2-7, with 9 bases identical to TRBD2. CDR1 and CDR2 from the germline V gene are SGHNT and YYREEE (reference sequence). The CDR3 spans 15 residues. The V segment lost 0 bases and the J segment 2 bases; nucleotides outside the gene matches: 3. The CDR3, as DNA: TGTGCCAGCAGCTTGGGACTAGCGGAAACCTACGAGCAGTACTTC. This translates into CASSLGLAETYEQYF.

The chain links TRBV30 to TRBJ1-1; maybe TRBD1 (6 bases). This CDR3 is 14 amino acids long. Trimming took off 0 bases at V and 7 bases at J, with 15 bases between the two ends. Germline assignment: CDR1 GTSNPN and CDR2 SVGIG (reference sequence). CDR3 sequence: CAWSVSGASIEAFF. CDR3 coding DNA: TGTGCCTGGAGTGTATCAGGGGCGAGTATTGAAGCTTTCTTT.

The gene calls are TRBV10-3 and TRBJ1-5; D call uncertain. Germline values: CDR1 ENHRY, CDR2 SYGVKD. V shed 2 bases and J shed 3 bases, with 2 bases lying between them. The CDR3 sequence is 12 residues long. CDR3 in DNA: TGTGCCATCAGTGAGATCAATCAGCCCCAGCATTTT. It translates to CAISEINQPQHF.

This sequence joins TRBV6-1 and TRBJ1-5; no reliable D call. Germline V CDR1 and CDR2: MNHNS, SASEGT. CDR3 size: 14 residues. Trimming pared 10 bases from V and 6 bases from J, leaving 19 bases between. In DNA form, the CDR3 reads TGTGCCACCGCTCGGAGTGGCCTGCCTCAGCCCCAGCATTTT. Translated, it gives CATARSGLPQPQHF.

Only one count was recorded for this clone. The chain is built from TRBV10-3 and TRBJ2-1; D perhaps matches TRBD2 (5 bases). The V gene's germline CDR1 is ENHRY and CDR2 SYGVKD. The germline V and J ends were trimmed by 4 bases and 7 bases, with 14 bases remaining between them. There are 14 residues in the CDR3. The CDR3 region is CAISGREWRNEQFF. In DNA form, the CDR3 reads TGTGCCATCAGTGGCCGAGAATGGAGGAATGAGCAGTTCTTC.

The V call is TRBV5-1, the J call TRBJ1-1, with D possibly being TRBD1 (6 bases). CDR1 and CDR2 from the germline V gene are SGHRS and YFSETQ. The CDR3 has 14 residues. The V end was cut by 1 base, the J end by 1 base, with 8 bases between. The CDR3 loop reads CASSLTRGNTEAFF. CDR3 DNA sequence: TGCGCCAGCAGCTTGACCAGGGGGAACACTGAAGCTTTCTTT. Supplemented by reference TRBV5-1 and TRBJ1-1, the full variable domain reads KAGVTQTPRYLIKTRGQQVTLSCSPISGHRSVSWYQQTPGQGLQFLFEYFSETQRNKGNFPGRFSGRQFSNSRSEMNVSTLELGDSALYLCASSLTRGNTEAFFGQGTRLTVV.

A single count supports this clone. The CDR3: CASSQDRSYNEQFF. The CDR3 DNA follows: TGTGCCAGCTCACAGGACAGAAGCTACAATGAGCAGTTCTTC. The V gene is TRBV18, the J gene TRBJ2-1; TRBD1 is a possible D gene (6 bases). The CDR3 loop spans 14 amino acids. V was trimmed by 4 bases and J by 3 bases, leaving 10 bases between them. The germline gives CDR1 KGHSH, CDR2 LQKENI. The full variable domain, rest sourced from reference TRBV18 and TRBJ2-1, is NAGVMQNPRHLVRRRGQEARLRCSPMKGHSHVYWYRQLPEEGLKFMVYLQKENIIDESGMPKERFSAEFPKEGPSILRIQQVVRGDSAAYFCASSQDRSYNEQFFGPGTRLTVL.

This rearrangement joins TRBV27 to TRBJ1-6; D gene unclear. CDR1 and CDR2 (germline): MNHEY, SMNVEV (reference sequence). V gave up 3 bases and J gave up 7 bases, with 10 bases separating them. This CDR3 has 14 amino acids. DNA for the CDR3: TGTGCCAGCAGTTTCCGGGGAGGGAATTCACCCCTCCACTTT. Amino acids: CASSFRGGNSPLHF.